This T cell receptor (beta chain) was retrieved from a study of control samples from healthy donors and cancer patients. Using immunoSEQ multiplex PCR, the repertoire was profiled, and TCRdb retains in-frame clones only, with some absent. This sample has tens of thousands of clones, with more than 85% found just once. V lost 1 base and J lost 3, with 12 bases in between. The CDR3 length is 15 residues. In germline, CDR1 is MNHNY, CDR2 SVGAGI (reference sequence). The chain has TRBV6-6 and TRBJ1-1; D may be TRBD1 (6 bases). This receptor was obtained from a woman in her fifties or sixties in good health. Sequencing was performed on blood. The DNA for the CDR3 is TGTGCCAGCAGTTACTTGGGGGCGCGGGACACTGAAGCTTTCTTT. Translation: CASSYLGARDTEAFF.